The 5 T cell receptor beta chains below all came from one sample that was sequenced in a study of breast tumors, draining lymph nodes, adjacent tissues. Breast cancer patients provided tissue from their axillary draining lymph nodes. TCRdb processed the multiplex PCR reads anew with MiXCR; each CDR3 protein has one entry. The sample includes under 250,000 distinct CDR3 sequences, about a third of them seen just once. The sample comprised axillary lymph node tissue. All receptors derive from a female donor with breast cancer. Some clones in this sample may be carry-over from other donors' samples.

The table lists this clonotype with many counts. The chain carries TRBV25-1 and TRBJ2-4; D call uncertain. Trimming shortened V by 6 bases and J by 1 base, and 10 bases separated the two germline ends. This CDR3 has 14 amino acids. Germline loops: CDR1 MGHDK, CDR2 SYGVNS. The DNA for the CDR3 is TGTGCCAGCAGCCCCCCCGGGGCCAAAAACATTCAGTACTTC. This gives the protein CASSPPGAKNIQYF.

On this clonotype itself: Likely a read error: the CDR3 ends without its conserved phenylalanine or tryptophan. This chain uses TRBV13 with TRBJ2-5; D may match TRBD1 or TRBD2 (5 bases each). Between the trimmed V and J ends, which lost 6 bases and 6 bases, there was a span of 17 bases. Germline V gene lookup returns CDR1 PRHDT and CDR2 FYEKMQ (reference sequence). The CDR3 length is 14 residues. The CDR3 bases are TGTGCCAGCAGGTCCGGGACCGTTATACAGACCCAGTACCTC. This sequence encodes CASRSGTVIQTQYL.

This clonotype was seen repeatedly, ten times or more. This chain uses TRBV19 with TRBJ2-5, with 8 bases that match TRBD2. Germline V gives CDR1 LNHDA, CDR2 SQIVND (reference sequence). The CDR3 has 15 amino acids. V was clipped by 3 bases and J by 2 bases; unmatched bases: 5. Written as DNA, the CDR3 is TGTGCCAGTAGTATGAAAGCGGGAGAGCAAGAGACCCAGTACTTC. Translated, it gives CASSMKAGEQETQYF.

This clonotype has ten or more counts. J is TRBJ2-7 and V is TRBV2; TRBD2 matches at 9 bases. The CDR3 covers 14 residues. Trimming cost V 10 bases and J 4 bases; bases outside gene matches: 11. Germline V gives CDR1 SNHLY, CDR2 FYNNEI. CDR3 DNA sequence: TGTGCCACCGAGAGAATAGCGGGAGTTTACGAGCAGTACTTC. It codes for CATERIAGVYEQYF. Drawing the rest from reference TRBV2 and TRBJ2-7, the complete variable domain is EPEVTQTPSHQVTQMGQEVILRCVPISNHLYFYWYRQILGQKVEFLVSFYNNEISEKSEIFDDQFSVERPDGSNFTLKIRSTKLEDSAMYFCATERIAGVYEQYFGPGTRLTVT.

This clonotype was detected once. This clone may be a read error of a much larger clone one base away. The chain is built from TRBV12-3 or TRBV12-4 and TRBJ2-1, with 10 bases identical to TRBD2. The CDR3 is made up of 17 amino acids. The ends lost 3 bases at V and 7 bases at J; junction bases unmatched: 12. CDR3 sequence reads: CASSFGGPAGGANEQFF. CDR3 DNA sequence: TGTGCCAGCAGTTTCGGGGGCCCAGCGGGAGGGGCGAATGAGCAGTTCTTC.